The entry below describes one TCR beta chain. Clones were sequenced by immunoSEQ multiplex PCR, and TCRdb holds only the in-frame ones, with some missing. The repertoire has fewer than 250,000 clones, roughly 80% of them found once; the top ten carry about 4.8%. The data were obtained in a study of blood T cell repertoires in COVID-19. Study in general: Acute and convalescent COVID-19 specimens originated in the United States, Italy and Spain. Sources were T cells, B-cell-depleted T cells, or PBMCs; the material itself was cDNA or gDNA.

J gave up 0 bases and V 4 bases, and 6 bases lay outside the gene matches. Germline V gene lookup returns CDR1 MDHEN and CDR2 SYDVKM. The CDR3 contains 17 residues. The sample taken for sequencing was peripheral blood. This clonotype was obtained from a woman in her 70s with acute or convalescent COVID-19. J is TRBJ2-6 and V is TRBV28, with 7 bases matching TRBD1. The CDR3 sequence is CASSYPGQSSGANVLTF. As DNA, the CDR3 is TGTGCCAGCAGTTATCCGGGACAGAGCTCTGGGGCCAACGTCCTGACTTTC.